The clone carrying this TCR beta chain was picked up a small number of times. Its specificity is unknown. The CDR3 contains 17 residues. V lost 5 bases, J lost 2 bases, and 16 bases stayed unmatched. Germline V gene lookup returns CDR1 DFQATT and CDR2 SNEGSKA (reference sequence). This sample is drawn from a study of blood T cells in healthy people across ages. Findings and limits, study-wide: Higher diversity, along with more naive CD4+ cells, distinguished long-lived donors from aged donors. Older age went with lower TCR beta diversity per million T cells, in a roughly linear way. One million T cells yielded diversity estimates that were considered underestimates.

Using a J-beta primer mix together with a sample-barcoded 5' primer, a second PCR was run for roughly 6 to 11 cycles. Each cDNA molecule carried a tag from a template-switch adaptor that contained 12 random nucleotides. TCRdb reprocessed the 5' RACE reads with MiXCR, giving one entry per CDR3 protein. The sample gives roughly 2 million distinct CDR3 sequences, less than 50% of which show up once; over 2% is in the top ten. Sequenced: blood. V is TRBV20-1 and J is TRBJ2-5; 8 nucleotides align to TRBD1. The source is a woman aged 40 to 55 in good health. DNA of the CDR3: TGCAGTGCTGACCCCCTCATCAGACAGGGGCCTCAAGAGACCCAGTACTTC. It translates to CSADPLIRQGPQETQYF.